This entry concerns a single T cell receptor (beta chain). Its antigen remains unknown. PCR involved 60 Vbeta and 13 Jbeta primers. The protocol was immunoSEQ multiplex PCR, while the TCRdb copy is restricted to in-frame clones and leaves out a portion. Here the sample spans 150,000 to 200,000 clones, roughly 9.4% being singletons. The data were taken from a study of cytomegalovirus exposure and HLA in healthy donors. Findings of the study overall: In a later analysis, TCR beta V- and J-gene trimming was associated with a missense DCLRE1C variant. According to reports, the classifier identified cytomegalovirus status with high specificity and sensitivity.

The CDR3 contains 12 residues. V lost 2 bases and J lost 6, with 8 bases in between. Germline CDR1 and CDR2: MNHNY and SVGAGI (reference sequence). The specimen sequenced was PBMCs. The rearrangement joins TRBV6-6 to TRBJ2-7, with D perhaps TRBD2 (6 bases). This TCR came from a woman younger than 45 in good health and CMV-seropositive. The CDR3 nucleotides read TGTGCCAGCAGTTACCCGGAGGGCGAGCAGTACTTC. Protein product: CASSYPEGEQYF.